This TCR beta chain was sequenced during a study of T cell responses to AZD1222 COVID-19 vaccine. TCRdb's copy holds only in-frame clones and misses some; the assay was immunoSEQ multiplex PCR. The sample carries roughly 180,000 clones, around 88% recorded once. Germline CDR1 is SGDLS and CDR2 is YYNGEE. After removal of 2 bases from V and 2 bases from J, the junction contained 6 bases not matched to a gene. CDR3 size: 16 residues. Concerning this clone: Its specificity is not known.

Findings of the study overall: It should be noted that donors were predominantly white British and more often female, and clonal diversity was possibly underestimated. Reportedly, close to half of spike-specific TCRs are directed against unmutated variant regions. An increase in Spike-specific TCR breadth and depth was observed after two AZD1222 doses.

This chain joins TRBV9 and TRBJ2-3; 9 positions agree with TRBD2. The sample consisted of peripheral blood, taken on day 0 of AZD1222 vaccination. The TCR originated in an adult in good health. The CDR3 DNA sequence: TGTGCCAGCAGCGTCCCTAGCGGGGTCGACACAGATACGCAGTATTTT. It yields the protein CASSVPSGVDTDTQYF.